These T cell receptor beta chains were read from a single sample in a study of blood T cell repertoires in COVID-19. Sequencing used immunoSEQ multiplex PCR; TCRdb keeps in-frame clones, though not all of them. The sample has 95,000 to 150,000 clones, around nine tenths seen once. Material for sequencing was peripheral blood. The receptors here all came from a woman in her 50s with active or convalescent COVID-19. CDR3s include the opening cysteine and the closing phenylalanine or tryptophan. The order of the fields is D gene, V gene, clone size, J gene, CDR3 length, CDR3 DNA, CDR3 protein. A D gene is named only where the DNA matches it firmly. Rows give clone size only sometimes, using once, few, many, or a class for an expanded clone.

>TRBD1|TRBV29-1|-|TRBJ2-2|14
TGCAGCGTTGTAAGGCAGGGGGCAGCCGGGGAGCTGTTTTTT
CSVVRQGAAGELFF
>TRBD2|TRBV3-1/TRBV3-2|-|TRBJ2-7|14
TGTGCCAGCAGCCTGACTAGCTCCCGTTACGAGCAGTACTTC
CASSLTSSRYEQYF
>-|TRBV29-1|-|TRBJ1-3|14
TGCAGCGTTGAAGGAGGAGGGGCTGGAAACACCATATATTTT
CSVEGGGAGNTIYF
>-|TRBV11-2|once|TRBJ2-5|14
TGTGCCAGCAGCCTCTGGGACTCCCAAGAGACCCAGTACTTC
CASSLWDSQETQYF
>-|TRBV19|-|TRBJ2-4|16
TGTGCCAGTAGTATAGCCCACAGGGTAGCGGGAAACATTCAGTACTTC
CASSIAHRVAGNIQYF
>TRBD2|TRBV11-1|-|TRBJ2-3|15
TGTGCCAGCAGCTTAACTAGCGGGCTGTCAGATACGCAGTATTTT
CASSLTSGLSDTQYF
>TRBD1|TRBV4-1|-|TRBJ1-1|16
TGCGCCAGCAGCCAAGGCCAGGGGGCGTGGATCACTGAAGCTTTCTTT
CASSQGQGAWITEAFF
>TRBD1|TRBV7-2|-|TRBJ1-6|15
TGTGCCAGCAGCTTAGCGGGACAGTCTAATTCACCCCTCCACTTT
CASSLAGQSNSPLHF
>-|TRBV28|-|TRBJ2-4|14
TGTGCCAGCAGTCCCCCGGGATCGGTAAACATTCAGTACTTC
CASSPPGSVNIQYF
>TRBD1|TRBV10-3|-|TRBJ2-7|15
TGTGCCATCAGTTATCCGGGACAGGCCGGCTACGAGCAGTACTTC
CAISYPGQAGYEQYF
>-|TRBV9|few|TRBJ2-5|13
TGTGCCAGCAGCGTAGTCGCAGGGGAGACCCAGTACTTC
CASSVVAGETQYF
>-|TRBV28|-|TRBJ1-5|13
TGTGCCAGCAGTTTAAGTCGGAATCAGCCCCAGCATTTT
CASSLSRNQPQHF
>-|TRBV13|-|TRBJ1-1|13
TGTGCCAGCAGCTCAACAGGGTGGACTGAAGCTTTCTTT
CASSSTGWTEAFF
>TRBD2|TRBV4-3|-|TRBJ2-7|16
TGCGCCAGCAGCCAAGAGATAGCGGGGGAAGCCTACGAGCAGTACTTC
CASSQEIAGEAYEQYF
>-|TRBV7-2|-|TRBJ1-2|14
TGTGCCAGCAGCTTCTACCTGACTGAGACTGGCTACACCTTC
CASSFYLTETGYTF
>-|TRBV3-1/TRBV3-2|-|TRBJ2-7|15
TGTGCCAGCAGGCCGAGGAGATGGGGCCCCTACGAGCAGTACTTC
CASRPRRWGPYEQYF
>TRBD2|TRBV4-1|-|TRBJ2-2|16
TGCGCCAGCAGCCCCTGGACTAGCGGGACTGCCGGGGAGCTGTTTTTT
CASSPWTSGTAGELFF
>TRBD2|TRBV12-5|-|TRBJ2-3|16
TGTGCTAGTGGTCCAGGACTAGCGGGACGCACAGATACGCAGTATTTT
CASGPGLAGRTDTQYF
>-|TRBV7-8|-|TRBJ2-7|15
TGTGCCAGCAGCCAAATTGACAGCCTCATCTACGAGCAGTACTTC
CASSQIDSLIYEQYF
>TRBD2|TRBV6-4|-|TRBJ2-3|17
TGTGCCAGCAGTTCCGGGACTAGCGGAGTGAGCACAGATACGCAGTATTTT
CASSSGTSGVSTDTQYF
>-|TRBV27|-|TRBJ2-7|14
TGTGCCAGCAAATTAGCGGCGAGGTCCTACGAGCAGTACTTC
CASKLAARSYEQYF
>TRBD1|TRBV2|-|TRBJ1-2|13
TGTGCCAGCAGTTCCACAGGGGGCAGCGGCTACACCTTC
CASSSTGGSGYTF
>TRBD1|TRBV19|-|TRBJ1-2|14
TGTGCCAGTAGTATAGGGACAGGGGACTATGGCTACACCTTC
CASSIGTGDYGYTF
>TRBD2|TRBV19|-|TRBJ2-1|15
TGTGCCAGTAGTATTGATGCGGGAGGGGTAAATGAGCAGTTCTTC
CASSIDAGGVNEQFF
>TRBD1|TRBV27|once|TRBJ1-2|14
TGTGCCAGCAGTCCTCAGGGGGCTTTCGGCGGCTACACCTTC
CASSPQGAFGGYTF
>-|TRBV3-1/TRBV3-2|-|TRBJ2-3|14
TGTGCCAGCAGCTACGGGACACGGGTGGATACGCAGTATTTT
CASSYGTRVDTQYF
>TRBD1|TRBV27|-|TRBJ2-7|15
TGTGCCAGCAGTAACTCGGGACAGACCGACTACGAGCAGTACTTC
CASSNSGQTDYEQYF
>TRBD2|TRBV7-2|-|TRBJ2-4|17
TGTGCCAGCAGCACCCCCCGAGCGGGGTTTATGGAAAACATTCAGTACTTC
CASSTPRAGFMENIQYF
>TRBD2|TRBV13|-|TRBJ2-1|15
TGTGCCAGCAGCTCTGGGCGGGGGTCCTACAATGAGCAGTTCTTC
CASSSGRGSYNEQFF
>-|TRBV18|-|TRBJ1-4|16
TGTGCCAGCTCACCATCAGGGGCGCAGACTAATGAAAAACTGTTTTTT
CASSPSGAQTNEKLFF
>-|TRBV5-5|-|TRBJ1-1|17
TGTGCCAGCAGCTTACGGGGTCCGGAATCTATGAACACTGAAGCTTTCTTT
CASSLRGPESMNTEAFF
>TRBD1|TRBV19|many|TRBJ1-6|14
TGTGCCAGTAGCCGGACAGGGATGGATTCACCCCTCCACTTT
CASSRTGMDSPLHF
>-|TRBV7-2|-|TRBJ1-4|15
TGTGCCAGCAGCCTCCCAACCGGGGGGTCTGAAAAACTGTTTTTT
CASSLPTGGSEKLFF
>TRBD2|TRBV4-3|-|TRBJ2-3|15
TGCGCCAGCAGCGAGACTAGCGGGACCGGGGGTACGCAGTATTTT
CASSETSGTGGTQYF
>TRBD1|TRBV28|-|TRBJ1-1|14
TGTGCCAGCAGTTACAGGACAGGGGGCACTGAAGCTTTCTTT
CASSYRTGGTEAFF
>TRBD2|TRBV24-1|-|TRBJ2-7|15
TGTGCCACCAGTGACGCCCGACTAGCGGGAGACGAGCAGTACTTC
CATSDARLAGDEQYF
>TRBD2|TRBV30|-|TRBJ2-1|12
TGTGCCGGAAGTAGCGGGAGTGGGGAGCAGTTCTTC
CAGSSGSGEQFF
>TRBD1|TRBV7-2|-|TRBJ1-5|16
TGTGCCAGCAGCCTCCGGGACAGGATTAGCAATCAGCCCCAGCATTTT
CASSLRDRISNQPQHF
>-|TRBV6-4|few|TRBJ2-1|15
TGTGCCAGCGCCGTTAGCGACCGCGACTACAATGAGCAGTTCTTC
CASAVSDRDYNEQFF
>-|TRBV5-5|-|TRBJ2-2|15
TGTGCCAGCAGCCAGTCAGGGTTGAACACCGGGGAGCTGTTTTTT
CASSQSGLNTGELFF
>-|TRBV19|-|TRBJ1-5|16
TGTGCCAGTAGTCCGCTCAGGGGAAGGAGCAATCAGCCCCAGCATTTT
CASSPLRGRSNQPQHF
>-|TRBV6-5|-|TRBJ1-2|15
TGTGCCAGCACCCCCGCCCGAGCTTTGAGCGCTGGCTACACCTTC
CASTPARALSAGYTF
>TRBD1|TRBV5-1|few|TRBJ1-3|14
TGCGCCAGCAGCCCGGCGGGACAGCTAAACACCATATATTTT
CASSPAGQLNTIYF
>-|TRBV7-2|few|TRBJ1-1|13
TGTGCCAGCAGCTCCTCAGCGGCTACTGAAGCTTTCTTT
CASSSSAATEAFF
>TRBD2|TRBV7-9|-|TRBJ2-5|17
TGTGCCAGCAGCTTATTGCCTAGGACTAGCGGCGAAGAGACCCAGTACTTC
CASSLLPRTSGEETQYF